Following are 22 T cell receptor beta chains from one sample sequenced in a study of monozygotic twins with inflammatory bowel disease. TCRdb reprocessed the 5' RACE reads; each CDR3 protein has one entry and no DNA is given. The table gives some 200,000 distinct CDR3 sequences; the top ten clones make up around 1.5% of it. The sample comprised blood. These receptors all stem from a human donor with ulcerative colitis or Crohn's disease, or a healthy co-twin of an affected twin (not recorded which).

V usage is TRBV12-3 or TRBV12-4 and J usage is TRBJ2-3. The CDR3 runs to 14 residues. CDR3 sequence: CASSYSGTTDTQYF.

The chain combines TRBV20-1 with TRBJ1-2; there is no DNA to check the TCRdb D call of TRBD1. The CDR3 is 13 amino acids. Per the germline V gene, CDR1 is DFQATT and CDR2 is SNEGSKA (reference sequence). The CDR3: CSARDGQNYGYTF.

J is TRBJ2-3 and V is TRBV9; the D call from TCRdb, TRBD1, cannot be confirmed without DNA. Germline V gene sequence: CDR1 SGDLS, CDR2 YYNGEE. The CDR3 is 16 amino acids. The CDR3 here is CASSVGMDRVTDTQYF.

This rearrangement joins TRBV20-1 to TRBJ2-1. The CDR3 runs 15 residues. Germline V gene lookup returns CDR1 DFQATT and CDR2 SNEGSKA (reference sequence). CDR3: CSARDAGTPYNEQFF.

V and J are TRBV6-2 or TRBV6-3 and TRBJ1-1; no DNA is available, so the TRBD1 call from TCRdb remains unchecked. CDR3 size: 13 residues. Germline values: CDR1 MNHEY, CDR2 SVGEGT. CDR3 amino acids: CASNERGATEAFF.

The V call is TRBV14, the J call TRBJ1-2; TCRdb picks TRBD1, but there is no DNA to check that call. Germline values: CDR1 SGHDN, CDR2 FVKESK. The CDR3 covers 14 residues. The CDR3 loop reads CASSQDRGYYGYTF.

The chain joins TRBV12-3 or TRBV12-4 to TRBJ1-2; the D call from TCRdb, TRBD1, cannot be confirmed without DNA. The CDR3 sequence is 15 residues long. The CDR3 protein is CASSLGTPGHYGYTF.

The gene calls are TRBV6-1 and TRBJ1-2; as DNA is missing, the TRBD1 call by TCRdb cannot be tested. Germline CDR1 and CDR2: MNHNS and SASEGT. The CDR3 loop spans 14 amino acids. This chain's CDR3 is CASSTGTAPFGYTF.

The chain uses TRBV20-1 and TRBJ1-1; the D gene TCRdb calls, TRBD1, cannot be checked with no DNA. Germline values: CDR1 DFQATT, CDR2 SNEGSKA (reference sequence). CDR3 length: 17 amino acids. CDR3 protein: CSANRPLQGSRNTEAFF.

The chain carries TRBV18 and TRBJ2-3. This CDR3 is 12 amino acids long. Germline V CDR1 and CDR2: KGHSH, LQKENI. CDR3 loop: CASSPQTDTQYF.

This CDR3 is CASSQDGSSGGAGEQFF. The chain carries TRBV4-2 and TRBJ2-1; TCRdb designates TRBD2, a call that cannot be tested without DNA. CDR3 length equals 17 residues. Germline CDR1 and CDR2: LGHNA and YNFKEQ.

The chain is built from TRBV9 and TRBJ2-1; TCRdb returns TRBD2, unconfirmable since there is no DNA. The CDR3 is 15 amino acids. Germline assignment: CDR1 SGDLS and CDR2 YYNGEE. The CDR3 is CASSVGGYTYNEQFF.

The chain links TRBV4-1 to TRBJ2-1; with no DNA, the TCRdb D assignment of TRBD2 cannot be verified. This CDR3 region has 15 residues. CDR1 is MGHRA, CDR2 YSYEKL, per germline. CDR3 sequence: CASSQVERGYNEQFF.

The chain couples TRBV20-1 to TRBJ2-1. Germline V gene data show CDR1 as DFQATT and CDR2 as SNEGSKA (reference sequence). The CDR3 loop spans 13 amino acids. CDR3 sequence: CSARSLPDLGQFF.

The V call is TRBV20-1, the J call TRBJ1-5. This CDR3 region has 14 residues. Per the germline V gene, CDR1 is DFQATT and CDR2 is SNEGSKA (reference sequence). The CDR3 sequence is CSAGGLNSNQPQHF.

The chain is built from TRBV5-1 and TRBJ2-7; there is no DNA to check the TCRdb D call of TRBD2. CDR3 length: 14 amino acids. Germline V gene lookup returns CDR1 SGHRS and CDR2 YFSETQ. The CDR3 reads CASSLRSGAYEQYF.

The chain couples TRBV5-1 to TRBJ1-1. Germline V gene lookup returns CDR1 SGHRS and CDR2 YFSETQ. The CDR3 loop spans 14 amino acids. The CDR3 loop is CASSLSMGNTEAFF.

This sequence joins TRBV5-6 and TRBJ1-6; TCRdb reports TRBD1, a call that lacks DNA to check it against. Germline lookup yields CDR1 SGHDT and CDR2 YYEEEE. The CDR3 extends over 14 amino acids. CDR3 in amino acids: CASSSGTGNSHLHF.

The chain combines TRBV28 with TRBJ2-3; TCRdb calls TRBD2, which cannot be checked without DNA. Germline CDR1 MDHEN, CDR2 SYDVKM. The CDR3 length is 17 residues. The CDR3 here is CASSSRGTGKITDTQYF.

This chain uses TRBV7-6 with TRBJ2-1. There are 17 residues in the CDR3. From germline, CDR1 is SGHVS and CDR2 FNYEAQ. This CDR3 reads CASSFRTSTSSYNEQFF.

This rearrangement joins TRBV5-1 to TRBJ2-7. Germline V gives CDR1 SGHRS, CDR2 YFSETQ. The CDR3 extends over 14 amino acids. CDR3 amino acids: CASSFGGSLYEQYF. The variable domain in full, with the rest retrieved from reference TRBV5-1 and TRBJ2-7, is KAGVTQTPRYLIKTRGQQVTLSCSPISGHRSVSWYQQTPGQGLQFLFEYFSETQRNKGNFPGRFSGRQFSNSRSEMNVSTLELGDSALYLCASSFGGSLYEQYFGPGTRLTVT.

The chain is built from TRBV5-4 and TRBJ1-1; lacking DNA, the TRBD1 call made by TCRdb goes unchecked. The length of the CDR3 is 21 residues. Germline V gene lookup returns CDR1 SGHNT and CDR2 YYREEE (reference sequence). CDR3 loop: CASSSRSRQGRGPMMNTEAFF. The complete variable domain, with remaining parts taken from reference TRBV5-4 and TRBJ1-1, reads ETGVTQSPTHLIKTRGQQVTLRCSSQSGHNTVSWYQQALGQGPQFIFQYYREEENGRGNFPPRFSGLQFPNYSSELNVNALELDDSALYLCASSSRSRQGRGPMMNTEAFFGQGTRLTVV.